Listed here are 3 T cell receptor beta chains from one sample, sequenced in a study of radiotherapy plus CTLA-4 blockade in lung cancer. The protocol was immunoSEQ multiplex PCR, while the TCRdb copy is restricted to in-frame clones and leaves out a portion. The sample lists about 66,000 clones; about four fifths were seen once. Material: peripheral blood, obtained from a patient treated with radiotherapy plus ipilimumab. These receptors were taken from a human donor with non-small cell lung cancer who had a partial response to radiotherapy plus ipilimumab.

This clone came up once. V is TRBV5-5 and J is TRBJ1-1, with TRBD1 matching 7 bases. Germline V gene sequence: CDR1 SGHKS, CDR2 YYEKEE (reference sequence). The CDR3 is made up of 15 amino acids. V shed 4 bases and J 2 bases; nucleotides not matched to a gene: 8. DNA for the CDR3: TGTGCCAGCAGCCCCCGAACAGGGGTCAACACTGAAGCTTTCTTT. This encodes CASSPRTGVNTEAFF.

This clone has just one count. The chain links TRBV9 to TRBJ1-3; D not certain. V was cut by 2 bases and J by 4 bases, with 7 bases left in between. This CDR3 region has 13 residues. Looked up from germline, CDR1 is SGDLS and CDR2 is YYNGEE. The CDR3 is CASSVGGGNTIYF. CDR3 sequence (DNA): TGTGCCAGCAGCGTCGGCGGCGGAAACACCATATATTTT.

The genes are TRBV12-5 and TRBJ2-5; D is possibly TRBD2 (5 bases). Germline CDR1 and CDR2: LGHNT and FRNRAP. This CDR3 region has 14 residues. Trimming shortened V by 7 bases and J by 5 bases, and 17 bases separated the two germline ends. CDR3 loop: CASAPASGIETQYF. The CDR3 DNA sequence: TGTGCTAGTGCCCCGGCCTCGGGGATTGAGACCCAGTACTTC.